The T cell receptor (beta chain) described here comes from a study of blood T cell repertoires in COVID-19. Study-wide background: Sites across the United States, Italy and Spain contributed samples from acute and convalescent COVID-19. From T cells, B-cell-depleted T cells, or PBMCs came the material, which was cDNA or gDNA.

Trimming removed 7 bases at V and 0 bases at J, with 12 bases between. Germline V gives CDR1 SGHVS, CDR2 FNYEAQ. The CDR3 contains 14 residues. Those enrolled, adults aged about 18 to 89 years, came from some 23 US areas. Two negative PCRs, clearance, or symptom resolution had been documented for recovered Cohort 3 donors. Only in-frame clones appear in the TCRdb table, and some are missing; sequencing was by immunoSEQ multiplex PCR. The sample carries more than 300,000 clones, around 92% recorded once. This receptor was obtained from a woman in her twenties or thirties who had recovered from COVID-19. Material for sequencing was PBMCs or T cells enriched from blood (not recorded which). The gene calls are TRBV7-6 and TRBJ1-1; no clear D gene. The CDR3 reads CASKQNNLNTEAFF. The CDR3 DNA sequence: TGTGCCAGCAAACAGAATAACTTGAACACTGAAGCTTTCTTT.